This passage covers 13 T cell receptor beta chains from one sample sequenced in a study of type 1 and type 2 diabetes patients. PCR was run on genomic DNA. The TCR beta CDR3 region was amplified using 30 forward and 13 reverse primers. TCRdb ran MiXCR on the multiplex PCR reads and lists one entry per CDR3 protein. The data show fewer than 300,000 distinct CDR3 sequences, with around 47% seen just once and roughly 13% held by the top ten. Sequences were obtained from peripheral blood mononuclear cells (PBMCs). All receptors derive from a man aged 18 to 29 with type 2 diabetes.

CDR3 residues: CASSSGLEERHEQFF. The CDR3 nucleotides read TGCGCCAGCAGTTCGGGACTAGAGGAGAGGCATGAGCAGTTCTTC. This sequence joins TRBV5-1 and TRBJ2-1, with 8 bases that match TRBD2. The V gene end was trimmed by 5 bases and the J gene end by 8 bases; junction bases not matched to a gene: 12. The CDR3 consists of 15 residues. CDR1 and CDR2 from the germline V gene are SGHRS and YFSETQ.

The chain couples TRBV27 to TRBJ2-7; 7 bases agree with TRBD1. V trimming: 7 bases; J trimming: 7 bases; junction bases outside the gene matches: 16. Germline CDR1 reads MNHEY; CDR2 reads SMNVEV (reference sequence). The CDR3 covers 15 residues. DNA for the CDR3: TGTGCCAGCATTGACAGGGCAGGTGGGTTAGGGGAGCAGTACTTC. It is translated as CASIDRAGGLGEQYF.

The table lists this clonotype with many counts. The rearrangement joins TRBV2 to TRBJ2-5, with D unclear. V was trimmed by 6 bases and J by 2 bases, leaving 4 bases between them. Per germline, CDR1 SNHLY and CDR2 FYNNEI. This CDR3 spans 11 amino acids. CDR3: CASSRQETQYF. In DNA form, the CDR3 reads TGTGCCAGCAGCAGGCAAGAGACCCAGTACTTC.

The chain combines TRBV6-5 with TRBJ2-2; 7 bases map to TRBD2. The CDR3 runs to 13 residues. Germline V CDR1 and CDR2: MNHEY, SVGAGI. J was trimmed by 4 bases and V by 6 bases; bases with no gene match: 2. CDR3 DNA: TGTGCCAGCAGGAGGGAGGGCACCGGGGAGCTGTTTTTT. Its protein product is CASRREGTGELFF.

The CDR3 loop reads CASSRITGGGYEQYF. The CDR3 DNA sequence: TGTGCCAGTAGTCGTATCACAGGGGGCGGATACGAGCAGTACTTC. The chain couples TRBV19 to TRBJ2-7; 9 nucleotides align to TRBD1. The germline V gene encodes CDR1 LNHDA and CDR2 SQIVND (reference sequence). Trimming cost V 5 bases and J 4 bases; bases outside gene matches: 9. CDR3 length: 15 residues.

The chain couples TRBV15 to TRBJ2-7; 7 nucleotides line up with TRBD1. The CDR3 runs to 15 residues. V was pared by 1 base and J by 1 base, with 4 bases of the junction left unmatched. The germline V gene has CDR1 LNHNV and CDR2 YYDKDF (reference sequence). The CDR3 spells CATSRGQQGSYEQYF. The CDR3 DNA is TGTGCCACCAGCAGAGGGCAACAGGGGTCCTACGAGCAGTACTTC.

The rearrangement uses TRBV29-1 and TRBJ2-7; D is unresolved. This CDR3 spans 14 amino acids. V lost 5 bases and J lost 7, with 21 bases in between. CDR1 is SQVTM and CDR2 is ANQGSEA in the germline V gene. CDR3 amino acids: CSVFDRVHAEEQYF. The CDR3 DNA is TGCAGCGTTTTTGATAGGGTTCATGCTGAGGAGCAGTACTTC.

V is TRBV28 and J is TRBJ1-1; D uncertain. The CDR3 runs to 12 residues. The germline V and J ends were trimmed by 7 bases and 3 bases, with 9 bases remaining between them. Looked up from germline, CDR1 is MDHEN and CDR2 is SYDVKM. The CDR3 sequence is CASNPGDTEAFF. The CDR3 coding sequence is TGTGCCAGCAACCCAGGAGACACTGAAGCTTTCTTT.

The chain links TRBV6-1 to TRBJ1-2; no clear D. Looked up from germline, CDR1 is MNHNS and CDR2 is SASEGT. Trimming left V 7 bases short and J 1 base short, with 13 bases between. The CDR3 contains 14 residues. The CDR3 DNA reads as TGTGCCAGCACCCTCGGGAGACTTAACTATGGCTACACCTTC. It specifies CASTLGRLNYGYTF.

This clonotype appeared once. The V call is TRBV10-3, the J call TRBJ2-5; D remains ambiguous. Germline V gene lookup returns CDR1 ENHRY and CDR2 SYGVKD. The V gene lost 10 bases and the J gene lost 7 bases, with 16 bases spanning the gap. The CDR3 is 12 residues long. The CDR3 region has the DNA TGTGCCAGCAGCCAGCCGGAAGCGACCCAGTACTTC. Translation: CASSQPEATQYF.

The chain has TRBV24-1 and TRBJ1-5; a possible D gene is TRBD1 (6 bases). CDR3 size: 14 residues. V lost 5 bases to trimming and J lost 4 bases, with 11 bases between them. Germline V gene lookup returns CDR1 KGHDR and CDR2 SFDVKD. This CDR3 reads CATSVGQKNQPQHF. CDR3 nucleotide sequence: TGTGCCACCAGTGTAGGACAGAAAAATCAGCCCCAGCATTTT.

V gene TRBV4-1 combines with J gene TRBJ2-7; 9 bases line up with TRBD1. V was clipped by 0 bases and J by 2 bases; unmatched bases: 5. This CDR3 comprises 16 residues. CDR1 and CDR2 (germline): MGHRA, YSYEKL. The chain's CDR3 is CASSQEWGTGPYEQYF. The CDR3 nucleotides read TGCGCCAGCAGCCAAGAGTGGGGGACAGGGCCCTACGAGCAGTACTTC.

With regard to this clonotype: With a much larger clone just one base away, this may be a read error. The rearrangement joins TRBV15 to TRBJ2-7, with D perhaps TRBD1 (5 bases). CDR1 and CDR2 from the germline V gene are LNHNV and YYDKDF (reference sequence). With 0 bases removed from V and 7 bases from J, the gap between germline ends came to 16 bases. This CDR3 comprises 15 residues. DNA for the CDR3: TGTGCCACCAGCAGAGAAACCGACAGCTACAATGAGCAGTACTTC. It codes for CATSRETDSYNEQYF. Full variable domain (rest looked up from reference TRBV15 and TRBJ2-7): DAMVIQNPRYQVTQFGKPVTLSCSQTLNHNVMYWYQQKSSQAPKLLFHYYDKDFNNEADTPDNFQSRRPNTSFCFLDIRSPGLGDTAMYLCATSRETDSYNEQYFGPGTRLTVT.